Here is one T cell receptor beta chain with its context. What it recognizes is unknown. The data originate from a study of cytotoxic CD8 clonotypes in ibrutinib-treated CLL. Whole-study context: Response samples came after a median around twelve months of treatment, range 6 to 36. Average yields of approximately 230,000 productive templates and 94,082 productive rearrangements characterized the samples.

The CDR3 length is 11 residues. V shed 5 bases and J shed 0 bases, with 2 bases lying between them. Germline CDR1 is MDHEN and CDR2 is SYDVKM. Measured with immunoSEQ multiplex PCR; TCRdb has only the in-frame clones, and not every one. The data show 160,000 or so clones, with approximately 84% seen just once and roughly 4.6% held by the top ten. Study results and limitations: There were few public clonotypes, and on treatment they contracted or stayed stable. Higher circulating CD8+ T-cell counts strongly accompanied higher baseline clonality, above age-matched healthy donors.

The source of this sequence is a human donor with chronic lymphocytic leukemia. This specimen was PBMCs, taken after 24 months of ibrutinib treatment. The gene calls are TRBV28 and TRBJ2-7; D unclear. The CDR3 DNA sequence: TGTGCCAGCAGTGACTCCTACGAGCAGTACTTC. Encoded protein: CASSDSYEQYF.